Listed below are T cell receptor beta chains from one sample, sequenced in a study of shared clonotypes between healthy human individuals. Libraries were prepared by immunoSEQ multiplex PCR; TCRdb keeps only in-frame clonotypes and omits some of them. The data show about half a million clones, approximately 84% seen once. The specimen sequenced was PBMCs. The receptors were gathered from a woman in her 40s in good health. Some clones in this sample may be carry-over from other donors' samples. Each CDR3 is given with its conserved first and last residue. Fields, in order: J gene, clone size, V gene, D gene, CDR3 protein, CDR3 DNA. A D gene is named only where the DNA matches it firmly. Only some rows state a clone size, as once, few, many or a class for expanded clones.

TRBJ2-1 | - | TRBV5-1 | TRBD1 | CASRPGQGSYNEQFF | TGCGCCAGCAGACCGGGACAGGGATCCTACAATGAGCAGTTCTTC
TRBJ1-1 | once | TRBV28 | - | CASRNNMGTEAFF | TGTGCCAGCAGGAATAATATGGGCACTGAAGCTTTCTTT
TRBJ2-7 | - | TRBV5-1 | - | CASSLEDSYEQYF | TGCGCCAGCAGCTTGGAGGACAGCTACGAGCAGTACTTC
TRBJ2-5 | - | TRBV20-1 | - | CSATDQETQYF | TGCAGTGCCACGGACCAAGAGACCCAGTACTTC
TRBJ2-1 | - | TRBV7-3 | TRBD2 | CASSLRGRGLGQFF | TGTGCCAGCAGCTTGCGCGGGAGAGGACTAGGGCAGTTCTTC
TRBJ2-2 | - | TRBV7-9 | - | CASEEQNTGELFF | TGTGCCAGCGAGGAGCAGAACACCGGGGAGCTGTTTTTT
TRBJ2-1 | - | TRBV7-8 | - | CASSAIRNEQFF | TGTGCCAGCAGCGCCATTAGAAATGAGCAGTTCTTC
TRBJ2-2 | few | TRBV9 | TRBD1 | CATGQGPSPGELFF | TGTGCCACCGGACAGGGGCCTTCCCCCGGGGAGCTGTTTTTT
TRBJ2-7 | - | TRBV7-2 | - | CASSLDPGTTQQYF | TGTGCCAGCAGCTTAGATCCAGGGACCACTCAGCAGTACTTC
TRBJ1-5 | - | TRBV9 | - | CASSVGGANQPQHF | TGTGCCAGCAGCGTAGGGGGGGCGAATCAGCCCCAGCATTTT
TRBJ1-2 | - | TRBV18 | TRBD1 | CASSSNTKDREDGYTF | TGTGCCAGCTCATCCAACACAAAAGACAGGGAGGATGGCTACACCTTC
TRBJ2-3 | - | TRBV11-2 | TRBD2 | CASSQDPTSGADTQYF | TGTGCCAGCAGCCAAGATCCGACTAGCGGGGCAGATACGCAGTATTTT
TRBJ1-2 | - | TRBV30 | TRBD1 | CAWTQGYWDGYTF | TGTGCCTGGACACAGGGGTATTGGGATGGCTACACCTTC
TRBJ1-1 | once | TRBV7-9 | TRBD1 | CASSVQGMGTEAFF | TGTGCCAGCAGCGTACAGGGGATGGGCACTGAAGCTTTCTTT
TRBJ2-2 | - | TRBV10-3 | - | CAIRQGITNTGELFF | TGTGCCATCAGACAGGGAATAACGAACACCGGGGAGCTGTTTTTT
TRBJ2-5 | - | TRBV5-1 | - | CASSLMGDQETQYF | TGCGCCAGCAGCTTGATGGGAGACCAAGAGACCCAGTACTTC
TRBJ2-3 | - | TRBV2 | - | CASSEKVVYWADTDTQYF | TGTGCCAGCAGTGAAAAGGTGGTGTACTGGGCCGACACAGATACGCAGTATTTT
TRBJ2-1 | many | TRBV7-3 | TRBD2 | CASSLTDIASGRGNEQFF | TGTGCCAGCAGCTTAACGGATATTGCTAGCGGGAGAGGCAATGAGCAGTTCTTC
TRBJ1-1 | - | TRBV30 | - | CAWTDTYTEAFF | TGTGCCTGGACGGACACCTACACTGAAGCTTTCTTT
TRBJ2-3 | once | TRBV5-1 | - | CASSPEGGGGDTQYF | TGCGCCAGCAGCCCCGAGGGAGGGGGCGGAGATACGCAGTATTTT
TRBJ2-1 | - | TRBV30 | - | CAWSVLELYEQFF | TGTGCCTGGAGTGTACTGGAGCTGTATGAGCAGTTCTTC
TRBJ1-5 | - | TRBV4-1 | - | CASSQDEGGHQPQHF | TGTGCCAGCAGCCAAGATGAGGGGGGCCATCAGCCCCAGCATTTT
TRBJ2-3 | - | TRBV7-9 | - | CASSHPNEDTQYF | TGTGCCAGCAGCCACCCCAATGAGGATACGCAGTATTTT
TRBJ1-3 | - | TRBV1 | - | CTSSPRCGCPPGNTIYF | TGCACCAGCAGCCCAAGGTGTGGGTGTCCACCTGGAAACACCATATATTTT
TRBJ1-5 | - | TRBV28 | - | CASSPGDGIKPQHF | TGTGCCAGCAGTCCTGGGGACGGTATTAAACCCCAGCATTTT
TRBJ2-2 | - | TRBV30 | - | CAWSVTAASNNPGELFF | TGTGCCTGGAGTGTCACTGCGGCTAGCAATAACCCGGGGGAGCTGTTTTTT
TRBJ2-7 | - | TRBV7-3 | TRBD1 | CASSLSLSGTGEQYF | TGTGCCAGCAGCTTAAGTTTGTCCGGGACAGGGGAACAGTACTTC
TRBJ2-3 | - | TRBV7-2 | - | CASSLVSRPEDTQYF | TGTGCCAGCAGCTTAGTTTCCCGCCCCGAAGATACGCAGTATTTT
TRBJ2-7 | - | TRBV2 | TRBD1 | CASTQGAGEQYF | TGTGCCAGTACTCAGGGGGCGGGGGAGCAGTACTTC
TRBJ2-1 | - | TRBV6-6 | TRBD2 | CASMAGGYSYNEQFF | TGTGCCAGCATGGCGGGAGGTTACTCCTACAATGAGCAGTTCTTC
TRBJ2-2 | - | TRBV5-1 | - | CASNPAAESNTGELFF | TGCGCCAGCAATCCGGCGGCGGAGTCGAACACCGGGGAGCTGTTTTTT
TRBJ2-7 | many | TRBV30 | TRBD2 | CACRQDRLAGVLQTYEQYF | TGTGCCTGCCGGCAGGATCGACTAGCGGGAGTTCTACAAACCTACGAGCAGTACTTC
TRBJ2-1 | - | TRBV28 | - | CASSRLVNEQFF | TGTGCCAGCAGCCGACTAGTGAATGAGCAGTTCTTC
TRBJ2-3 | once | TRBV5-1 | TRBD1 | CASSVGTGNTDTQYF | TGCGCCAGCAGCGTGGGGACAGGTAACACAGATACGCAGTATTTT
TRBJ2-1 | - | TRBV7-3 | TRBD2 | CASSLMASGRRNEQFF | TGTGCCAGCAGCTTAATGGCTAGCGGGCGTAGAAATGAGCAGTTCTTC
TRBJ2-5 | few | TRBV5-1 | - | CASSFHYKETQYF | TGCGCCAGCAGCTTCCACTACAAAGAGACCCAGTACTTC
TRBJ2-3 | - | TRBV9 | - | CASSVEGQPLSTDTQYF | TGTGCCAGCAGCGTAGAGGGGCAGCCGCTAAGCACAGATACGCAGTATTTT
TRBJ1-5 | few | TRBV5-1 | - | CASSLGMSGDQPQHF | TGCGCCAGCAGCTTGGGGATGAGTGGGGATCAGCCCCAGCATTTT
TRBJ2-2 | - | TRBV28 | TRBD1 | CASSLSSSLGTGGTGELFF | TGTGCCAGCAGTTTATCTTCCTCTCTTGGGACAGGGGGCACCGGGGAGCTGTTTTTT
TRBJ1-4 | - | TRBV28 | TRBD1 | CASRSPGQVNEKLFF | TGTGCCAGCAGATCACCGGGACAGGTTAACGAAAAACTGTTTTTT
TRBJ2-5 | - | TRBV6-5 | - | CASSYSLAESQETQYF | TGTGCCAGCAGTTACTCGTTGGCGGAATCCCAAGAGACCCAGTACTTC